The rows below give T cell receptor beta chains drawn from one sample of a study of identical twins. TCRdb re-analysed the 5' RACE reads in MiXCR, keeping a single row per CDR3 protein. The table has around 960,000 distinct CDR3 sequences, around an eighth seen once. These data also featured in a second study, about yellow fever vaccine responses in identical twins.

Sequencing was done on a sample of PBMCs. These receptors all stem from a woman younger than 30 in good health. Each CDR3 is given with its conserved first and last residue. A D gene is named only where the DNA matches it firmly. Some rows mark clone size as missing; the rest say once, few, many or name a class of expanded clone.

j_gene	abundance	d_gene	v_gene	CDR3aa	CDR3nt
TRBJ2-2	few	-	TRBV13	CASSLPDRYTGELFF	TGTGCCAGCAGCTTACCTGACAGATACACCGGGGAGCTGTTTTTT
TRBJ2-3	few	TRBD2	TRBV5-1	CASSWGSGSGTDTQYF	TGCGCCAGCAGTTGGGGAAGCGGGAGCGGGACAGATACGCAGTATTTT
TRBJ1-5	few	-	TRBV28	CASRSSGVANQPQHF	TGTGCCAGCAGGTCGAGTGGAGTAGCAAATCAGCCCCAGCATTTT
TRBJ2-7	few	TRBD1	TRBV11-3	CASSGQGRNEQYF	TGTGCCAGCAGCGGACAGGGAAGAAACGAGCAGTACTTC
TRBJ2-5	-	-	TRBV20-1	CSARTNRLQETQYF	TGCAGTGCTAGAACGAACCGTCTCCAAGAGACCCAGTACTTC
TRBJ2-3	many	TRBD2	TRBV18	CASSPGLAGVDTQYF	TGTGCCAGCTCACCCGGACTAGCGGGAGTAGATACGCAGTATTTT
TRBJ2-2	-	TRBD2	TRBV4-2	CASSQARTSGGELFF	TGTGCCAGCAGCCAAGCTAGGACTAGCGGAGGGGAGCTGTTTTTT
TRBJ2-5	-	TRBD2	TRBV7-2	CASSLVGSSGGRETQYF	TGTGCCAGCAGCTTAGTAGGGTCTAGCGGGGGTCGGGAGACCCAGTACTTC
TRBJ2-3	-	-	TRBV10-1	CASTGDLGDTQYF	TGCGCCAGCACCGGGGACTTGGGGGATACGCAGTATTTT
TRBJ2-3	-	TRBD2	TRBV5-1	CASSLETSGGVADTQYF	TGCGCCAGCAGCTTGGAAACTAGCGGGGGGGTGGCAGATACGCAGTATTTT
TRBJ2-1	few	TRBD1	TRBV12-3/TRBV12-4	CASSFPDREGSNEQFF	TGTGCCAGCAGTTTCCCGGACAGGGAAGGGAGCAATGAGCAGTTCTTC
TRBJ2-3	-	TRBD2	TRBV2	CASRQASGSMDTQYF	TGTGCCAGCAGGCAAGCTAGCGGGAGCATGGATACGCAGTATTTT
TRBJ2-1	many	-	TRBV7-9	CASSLTAIEQFF	TGTGCCAGCAGCTTAACAGCGATAGAGCAGTTCTTC
TRBJ2-5	many	-	TRBV7-9	CASSLRQGEAETQYF	TGTGCCAGCAGCTTAAGGCAGGGAGAGGCAGAGACCCAGTACTTC
TRBJ2-3	-	-	TRBV10-3	CAIRAGLIDTQYF	TGTGCCATCAGAGCAGGACTGATTGATACGCAGTATTTT
TRBJ2-1	few	-	TRBV19	CASTNMEGLEQFF	TGTGCCAGTACAAATATGGAGGGCCTAGAGCAGTTCTTC
TRBJ1-5	-	-	TRBV2	CASSEALRRGSNQPQHF	TGTGCCAGCAGTGAAGCTCTTCGGAGGGGTAGCAATCAGCCCCAGCATTTT
TRBJ1-1	many	-	TRBV12-3/TRBV12-4	CASSRGADTEAFF	TGTGCCAGCAGTAGGGGGGCGGACACTGAAGCTTTCTTT
TRBJ2-1	few	TRBD2	TRBV29-1	CSGIDGRGYNEQFF	TGCAGCGGCATTGACGGGAGGGGATACAATGAGCAGTTCTTC
TRBJ2-1	many	-	TRBV4-2	CASSQAPDIDEQFF	TGTGCCAGCAGCCAAGCCCCCGACATCGATGAGCAGTTCTTC
TRBJ2-7	-	-	TRBV5-4	CASSLADSSAYEQYF	TGTGCCAGCAGCTTGGCCGACAGCAGTGCCTACGAGCAGTACTTC
TRBJ2-7	-	-	TRBV3-1	CASSRPSMEQYF	TGTGCCAGCAGCCGACCGAGCATGGAGCAGTACTTC
TRBJ1-4	-	-	TRBV6-5	CASSYRFKDEKLFF	TGTGCCAGCAGTTACCGTTTTAAGGATGAAAAACTGTTTTTT
TRBJ2-1	-	-	TRBV7-8	CASSLGRTDFAEQFF	TGTGCCAGCAGCCTGGGACGGACAGATTTCGCTGAGCAGTTCTTC
TRBJ1-5	few	-	TRBV12-3/TRBV12-4	CASSLDPGTQHF	TGTGCCAGCAGTTTAGATCCAGGTACCCAGCATTTT
TRBJ2-7	-	-	TRBV5-1	CASRRGDGPYEQYF	TGCGCCAGCAGGCGTGGGGACGGGCCCTACGAGCAGTACTTC
TRBJ2-7	few	TRBD2	TRBV19	CASNSGTRSSYEQYF	TGTGCCAGTAACTCGGGGACTAGGAGCTCCTACGAGCAGTACTTC
TRBJ2-4	-	-	TRBV20-1	CSARWSENIQYF	TGCAGTGCTAGATGGTCAGAAAACATTCAGTACTTC
TRBJ2-3	few	-	TRBV15	CATSRDAGYTDTQYF	TGTGCCACCAGCAGAGATGCGGGGTACACAGATACGCAGTATTTT
TRBJ2-7	-	TRBD1	TRBV19	CATVRTGGDEQYF	TGTGCCACCGTCAGGACAGGGGGGGACGAGCAGTACTTC
TRBJ2-2	few	-	TRBV25-1	CASQNPVGTGELFF	TGTGCCAGCCAGAACCCCGTCGGGACCGGGGAGCTGTTTTTT
TRBJ2-1	many	TRBD2	TRBV27	CASSKLAGAGNEQFF	TGTGCCAGCAGTAAACTAGCGGGAGCTGGCAATGAGCAGTTCTTC
TRBJ2-7	few	TRBD2	TRBV15	CATSSPYGGVSYEQYF	TGTGCCACCAGCAGCCCCTATGGGGGGGTCTCCTACGAGCAGTACTTC